This is a list of T cell receptor beta chains from one sample in a study of cytomegalovirus exposure and HLA in healthy donors. Libraries were prepared by immunoSEQ multiplex PCR; TCRdb keeps only in-frame clonotypes and omits some of them. The data show about 140,000 clones, 75% seen once. The sequencing input was PBMCs. The receptors derive from a man aged 18 to 30 in good health and CMV-seropositive. CDR3s include the opening cysteine and the closing phenylalanine or tryptophan. The D gene is left open where the match is weak. Some rows have no size entry. The others give once, few or many, or a class for an expanded clone.

j_call clone_size d_call v_call cdr3_aa cdr3_nt
TRBJ1-5 . TRBD1 TRBV7-2 CASSLLQGAGQPQHF TGTGCCAGCAGCTTGCTACAGGGGGCGGGACAGCCCCAGCATTTT
TRBJ1-2 . TRBD1 TRBV2 CASSTGTGNGYTF TGTGCCAGCAGTACCGGGACAGGGAATGGCTACACCTTC
TRBJ1-1 . . TRBV11-2 CASSLGEELMNTEAFF TGTGCCAGCAGCTTAGGAGAGGAACTTATGAACACTGAAGCTTTCTTT
TRBJ2-1 . TRBD2 TRBV19 CASSLRTSRDEQFF TGTGCCAGTAGTCTGCGGACTAGTAGAGATGAGCAGTTCTTC
TRBJ2-5 few . TRBV15 CATSRRSGYQETQYF TGTGCCACCAGCAGAAGATCGGGTTACCAAGAGACCCAGTACTTC
TRBJ2-2 . TRBD2 TRBV6-4 CASRRLAGGSATGELFF TGTGCCAGCAGAAGACTAGCGGGAGGGTCAGCCACCGGGGAGCTGTTTTTT
TRBJ2-7 once TRBD1 TRBV5-1 CASSPGTGPYEQYF TGCGCCAGCAGCCCCGGGACAGGACCCTACGAGCAGTACTTC
TRBJ2-7 . . TRBV28 CASSLSRTYSSYEQYF TGTGCCAGCAGTTTATCCAGGACATATAGTTCCTACGAGCAGTACTTC
TRBJ2-1 few . TRBV27 CASSPAPRAGEQFF TGTGCCAGCAGTCCCGCCCCCCGGGCGGGTGAGCAGTTCTTC
TRBJ2-6 few TRBD1 TRBV28 CASSLWSAGQGKGANVLTF TGTGCCAGCAGTCTATGGTCCGCGGGACAGGGGAAGGGGGCCAACGTCCTGACTTTC
TRBJ2-7 once TRBD1 TRBV2 CATGQVIYEQYF TGTGCCACCGGACAGGTGATCTACGAGCAGTACTTC
TRBJ2-7 . TRBD1 TRBV6-1 CASSEMDRQGYEQYF TGTGCCAGCAGTGAAATGGACAGGCAGGGGTACGAGCAGTACTTC
TRBJ1-6 . . TRBV4-1 CASSRGHRESHNSPLHF TGCGCCAGCAGCCGAGGGCACAGGGAATCTCATAATTCACCCCTCCACTTT
TRBJ1-3 . . TRBV6-5 CASSLGGLGNTIYF TGTGCCAGCAGTTTGGGGGGTCTTGGAAACACCATATATTTT
TRBJ2-7 . TRBD2 TRBV11-2 CASSPGTSGFSYEQYF TGTGCCAGCAGCCCCGGGACTAGCGGGTTCTCCTACGAGCAGTACTTC
TRBJ1-5 few . TRBV28 CASPVGGHSNQPQHF TGTGCCAGCCCTGTGGGGGGGCATAGCAATCAGCCCCAGCATTTT
TRBJ2-4 . . TRBV19 CASSRGGTAKNIQYF TGTGCCAGTAGTCGGGGAGGAACGGCCAAAAACATTCAGTACTTC
TRBJ1-1 few TRBD1 TRBV6-1 CASSTRDRGGTEAFF TGTGCCAGCAGTACACGGGACAGGGGAGGTACTGAAGCTTTCTTT
TRBJ2-7 once . TRBV27 CASSYDWAGNEQYF TGTGCCAGCAGCTACGACTGGGCAGGGAACGAGCAGTACTTC
TRBJ2-1 . TRBD1 TRBV15 CATSRERVTGGPEGEQFF TGTGCCACCAGCAGAGAGCGAGTCACAGGGGGTCCCGAGGGGGAGCAGTTCTTC
TRBJ1-5 . . TRBV7-9 CASSLNLGLAHDQPQHF TGTGCCAGCAGTCTTAACCTAGGCCTCGCACATGATCAGCCCCAGCATTTT
TRBJ2-1 . TRBD2 TRBV6-1 CASSEARDLREALYNEQFF TGTGCCAGCAGTGAAGCGCGGGACTTGCGGGAGGCCCTCTACAATGAGCAGTTCTTC
TRBJ1-1 few . TRBV18 CASSPRISAQDLTNTEAFF TGTGCCAGCTCACCACGTATTTCTGCACAGGACCTAACAAACACTGAAGCTTTCTTT
TRBJ1-6 once . TRBV15 CATSRTSPGSPLHF TGTGCCACCAGCAGAACATCACCCGGGTCACCCCTCCACTTT
TRBJ2-5 . TRBD2 TRBV28 CASSPGFQSGDRGETQYF TGTGCCAGCAGTCCCGGGTTTCAGAGCGGGGATCGTGGAGAGACCCAGTACTTC
TRBJ2-3 . TRBD2 TRBV5-1 CASSLVAGEGTDTQYF TGCGCCAGCAGCTTGGTAGCGGGAGAGGGGACAGATACGCAGTATTTT
TRBJ2-1 . TRBD1 TRBV5-6 CASSLYRGREQFF TGTGCCAGCAGCTTGTACAGGGGACGTGAGCAGTTCTTC
TRBJ2-3 . TRBD2 TRBV4-2 CASSQAAGVTNDTQYF TGTGCCAGCAGCCAAGCGGCGGGAGTTACCAACGATACGCAGTATTTT
TRBJ1-1 . . TRBV5-6 CASSYRLGANTEAFF TGTGCCAGCAGCTATAGATTGGGGGCGAACACTGAAGCTTTCTTT
TRBJ2-3 . TRBD1 TRBV6-6 CASSGLVTGDTDTQYF TGTGCCAGCAGCGGCCTTGTTACAGGGGACACAGATACGCAGTATTTT
TRBJ2-7 once TRBD1 TRBV27 CASSPRTGSYEQYF TGTGCCAGCAGTCCTCGGACAGGGAGCTACGAGCAGTACTTC
TRBJ1-5 . TRBD1 TRBV19 CASSWGQKKPQHF TGTGCCAGTAGTTGGGGACAGAAAAAACCCCAGCATTTT
TRBJ2-1 . . TRBV7-6 CASSLGPSAITNEQFF TGTGCCAGCAGCTTAGGCCCTAGCGCGATAACCAATGAGCAGTTCTTC
TRBJ1-5 . . TRBV28 CASTNFPGTPDSNQPQHF TGTGCCAGCACCAATTTTCCGGGGACACCGGATAGCAATCAGCCCCAGCATTTT
TRBJ2-2 . . TRBV7-3 CASSLMSRNTGELFF TGTGCCAGCAGCTTAATGTCCAGGAACACCGGGGAGCTGTTTTTT
TRBJ1-2 few . TRBV2 CASSEEASTGYTF TGTGCCAGCAGTGAGGAGGCCTCTACCGGCTACACCTTC
TRBJ1-5 once . TRBV4-1 CASSQDPVGNQPQHF TGCGCCAGCAGCCAAGACCCGGTAGGCAATCAGCCCCAGCATTTT
TRBJ1-1 few . TRBV19 CASKERERNTEAFF TGTGCCAGTAAGGAGAGGGAGAGGAACACTGAAGCTTTCTTT
TRBJ1-1 . TRBD1 TRBV7-6 CASSASPLTGKTEAFF TGTGCCAGCAGCGCTAGCCCTCTGACAGGGAAGACTGAAGCTTTCTTT
TRBJ2-1 . TRBD2 TRBV10-1 CASSEYARLALFEQFF TGCGCCAGCAGTGAGTATGCGAGACTAGCTCTTTTTGAGCAGTTCTTC
TRBJ1-4 . TRBD1 TRBV27 CASSPRDSLNEKLFF TGTGCCAGCAGTCCGAGGGACAGCCTAAATGAAAAACTGTTTTTT
TRBJ2-3 . . TRBV6-1 CASSESTGDTQYF TGTGCCAGCAGTGAATCGACGGGAGATACGCAGTATTTT
TRBJ2-5 . TRBD2 TRBV7-9 CASSPWTSGRAKETQYF TGTGCCAGCAGCCCATGGACTAGCGGGAGGGCCAAGGAGACCCAGTACTTC
TRBJ2-5 once . TRBV7-7 CASSLGQRETQYF TGTGCCAGCAGCTTAGGGCAGCGGGAGACCCAGTACTTC
TRBJ2-7 . TRBD1 TRBV28 CASSPGGTGGGQYF TGTGCCAGCAGCCCAGGAGGGACAGGGGGCGGGCAGTACTTC
TRBJ1-5 . . TRBV5-6 CASSTRPGTGPQHF TGTGCCAGCAGCACAAGGCCAGGGACTGGGCCCCAGCATTTT
TRBJ2-3 . TRBD1 TRBV4-1 CASSQGQGKDTQYF TGCGCCAGCAGCCAAGGACAGGGCAAAGATACGCAGTATTTT
TRBJ2-7 . . TRBV6-6 CAASEGSIYEQYF TGTGCCGCCTCCGAGGGATCTATCTACGAGCAGTACTTC
TRBJ2-3 . TRBD2 TRBV7-9 CASSLVGTSFADTQYF TGTGCCAGCAGCTTAGTCGGGACTAGCTTTGCAGATACGCAGTATTTT
TRBJ1-2 . . TRBV10-3 CAISDGGEYYGYTF TGTGCCATCAGTGACGGGGGAGAGTACTATGGCTACACCTTC
TRBJ2-5 . TRBD2 TRBV5-1 CASSLGLAGLVQETQYF TGCGCCAGCAGCTTGGGACTAGCGGGCCTAGTCCAAGAGACCCAGTACTTC
TRBJ1-6 . TRBD1 TRBV7-9 CSSSIQTGGLHF TGTTCCAGCAGCATACAGACAGGGGGTCTCCACTTT
TRBJ2-5 . TRBD2 TRBV2 CASSDGVAGGSETQYF TGTGCCAGCAGTGACGGGGTAGCGGGAGGTTCGGAGACCCAGTACTTC
TRBJ1-5 once . TRBV4-1 CASSQTGWDDNQPQHF TGCGCCAGCAGCCAAACAGGGTGGGATGATAATCAGCCCCAGCATTTT
TRBJ1-5 few . TRBV10-2 CASSESSQPQHF TGCGCCAGCAGTGAGTCGAGTCAGCCCCAGCATTTT
TRBJ2-7 few TRBD2 TRBV5-1 CASSISGSYFYEQYF TGCGCCAGCAGTATTAGCGGGAGTTACTTCTACGAGCAGTACTTC